Sequencing of this T cell receptor beta chain was carried out in a study of cytomegalovirus exposure and HLA in healthy donors. For the study at large: Unique TCRs numbering around 85 million, obtained from HLA-typed donors, made up an early data release. Falling in the Caucasian-associated ancestry cluster were about 82% of approximately 400 genotyped donors.

Study outcomes and limitations: The productive fraction for most TCR beta V segments was about 87% or about 30% in an earlier analysis. Analysis was carried out at a later point, and it linked a missense DCLRE1C variant to TCR beta V- and J-gene trimming.

Primers for the PCR totalled 60 Vbeta and 13 Jbeta. The assay was immunoSEQ multiplex PCR, and TCRdb's table has in-frame clones only and misses some. The sample has roughly 250,000 clones, 84% seen once. Worth noting for this clone: Its antigen is as yet unknown. One end of the junction is discordant with germline, which a read error may explain.

CDR1 is SEHNR and CDR2 is FQNEAQ in the germline V gene (reference sequence). The length of the CDR3 is 12 residues. Sequencing was performed on PBMCs. The rearrangement joins TRBV7-9 to TRBJ1-6, with D possibly TRBD1 on 5 matching bases. This TCR was recovered from a woman aged 35 to 49 in good health and CMV-seropositive. Here the CDR3 DNA reads TGTTCCAGCAGCTTAGAGGGACTACCCCTCCACTTT. It codes for CSSSLEGLPLHF.